The 31 T cell receptor beta chains listed next were all sequenced from one sample in a study of persistence of HIV-infected CD4 T cells. The libraries were made with immunoSEQ version 4 in survey mode. Measured with immunoSEQ multiplex PCR; TCRdb has only the in-frame clones, and not every one. The sample carries 40,000 to 55,000 clones, 88% recorded once. This nonspecific control used anti-CD3/anti-CD28 bead stimulation of CD4+ T cells. CD4+ T cells upregulating both CD40 ligand and CD69 were sorted as responding cells. Their antigen targets remain unknown. Here the sequenced sample was CD4+ T cells sorted from PBMCs after roughly 17-hour stimulation, taken from a patient who received antiretroviral therapy. Source of these receptors: an adult woman with HIV who was CMV-seropositive.

The V gene is TRBV25-1, the J gene TRBJ1-5; possible D gene TRBD1, 6 bases. V lost 2 bases and J 0 bases, leaving 17 bases between the germline ends. Germline CDR1 reads MGHDK; CDR2 reads SYGVNS. The CDR3 runs to 18 residues. The CDR3 DNA sequence: TGTGCCAGCAGTGAACAGTCTCGGGCAGGGGTTAGCAATCAGCCCCAGCATTTT. This gives the protein CASSEQSRAGVSNQPQHF.

This clone was observed once. The chain carries TRBV27 and TRBJ2-7; no reliable D call. V dropped 4 bases and J dropped 7 bases, with 14 bases sitting between them. Germline V lookup: CDR1 MNHEY, CDR2 SMNVEV (reference sequence). The CDR3 has 13 residues. The CDR3 coding sequence is TGTGCCAGCAGTTCTCTAGGGCCAGGAGAGCAGTACTTC. Protein product: CASSSLGPGEQYF.

The V call is TRBV10-2, the J call TRBJ2-1, with TRBD2 matching over 7 bases. Losses at the gene ends were 4 bases for V and 10 bases for J; bases not matched to a gene: 4. Per germline, CDR1 WSHSY and CDR2 SAAADI. This CDR3 has 12 residues. This CDR3 is CASSVWGGEQFF. The CDR3 DNA sequence: TGCGCCAGCAGTGTGTGGGGGGGAGAGCAGTTCTTC.

The rearrangement joins TRBV10-3 to TRBJ1-2; 11 bases are shared with TRBD1. Germline V lookup: CDR1 ENHRY, CDR2 SYGVKD. Unmatched junction bases numbered 4, after V lost 6 bases and J lost 4 bases. The CDR3 consists of 14 residues. In nucleotides, the CDR3 is TGTGCCATCAGCCGGACAGGGGGCGGCTATGGCTACACCTTC. It specifies CAISRTGGGYGYTF.

The V call is TRBV10-2, the J call TRBJ1-2; no clear D gene. Looked up from germline, CDR1 is WSHSY and CDR2 is SAAADI. The V and J ends lost 4 bases and 4 bases respectively, with 10 bases between them. The CDR3 is 13 residues long. The CDR3 region is CASSGSSFYGYTF. The CDR3 nucleotides are TGCGCCAGCAGTGGGTCGAGCTTCTATGGCTACACCTTC.

The chain combines TRBV28 with TRBJ1-3, with D unclear. The CDR3 sequence is 14 residues long. Trimming left V 5 bases short and J 0 bases short, with 8 bases between. The V gene's germline CDR1 is MDHEN and CDR2 SYDVKM. The CDR3 loop reads CASSTDGSGNTIYF. In DNA, the CDR3 is TGTGCCAGCAGTACGGACGGCTCTGGAAACACCATATATTTT.

The chain is built from TRBV5-6 and TRBJ1-2; D not certain. The V and J ends lost 4 bases and 4 bases respectively, with 20 bases between them. The germline CDR1 and CDR2 sequences are SGHDT and YYEEEE. This CDR3 region has 16 residues. This CDR3 is CASSHQQAGWGYGYTF. The CDR3 DNA is TGTGCCAGCAGCCACCAGCAGGCAGGATGGGGCTATGGCTACACCTTC.

The genes are TRBV6-5 and TRBJ1-5; D is perhaps TRBD1 (5 bases). The V end lost 0 bases, the J end lost 2 bases, and 8 bases lay between the germline ends. The CDR3 runs 15 residues. Germline V CDR1 and CDR2: MNHEY, SVGAGI. The CDR3 protein is CASSYSGTGNQPQHF. The CDR3 DNA reads TGTGCCAGCAGTTACTCCGGGACGGGCAATCAGCCCCAGCATTTT.

This sequence joins TRBV5-1 and TRBJ1-2; D remains ambiguous. The V gene lost 4 bases and the J gene lost 4 bases, with 23 bases spanning the gap. Germline CDR1 is SGHRS and CDR2 is YFSETQ. CDR3 length equals 17 residues. CDR3: CASSGLALRRTFYGYTF. CDR3 nucleotide sequence: TGCGCCAGCAGCGGCTTGGCCCTGAGAAGGACTTTCTATGGCTACACCTTC.

The chain joins TRBV2 to TRBJ1-1; D gene unclear. The CDR3 runs to 14 residues. Trimming stripped 3 bases from V and 1 base from J, with 9 bases between. Germline V gives CDR1 SNHLY, CDR2 FYNNEI. The CDR3 here is CASSETRRNTEAFF. In nucleotides, the CDR3 is TGTGCCAGCAGTGAGACCAGGAGGAACACTGAAGCTTTCTTT.

The chain employs TRBV10-1 and TRBJ2-7; 7 nucleotides align to TRBD1. J gave up 4 bases and V 4 bases, and 4 bases lay outside the gene matches. This CDR3 contains 13 residues. Germline loops: CDR1 WNHNN, CDR2 SYGVQD (reference sequence). The CDR3 sequence is CASSVGRGYEQYF. In nucleotides, the CDR3 is TGCGCCAGCAGTGTCGGCAGGGGGTACGAGCAGTACTTC.

V usage is TRBV30 and J usage is TRBJ1-2, with TRBD1 as a possible D gene (5 bases). Looked up from germline, CDR1 is GTSNPN and CDR2 is SVGIG (reference sequence). The CDR3 runs 12 residues. V was shortened by 5 bases and J by 8 bases, with 15 bases between the two germline ends. CDR3 sequence reads: CAWGTPGWGYTF. The CDR3, as DNA: TGTGCCTGGGGGACCCCAGGGTGGGGCTACACCTTC.

The chain recombines TRBV9 with TRBJ1-1, with D hard to call. The ends were cut back, 3 bases at V and 5 bases at J, with 14 bases in the middle. This CDR3 region has 14 residues. CDR1 and CDR2 (germline): SGDLS, YYNGEE. The DNA of the CDR3 is TGTGCCAGCAGCGCAGACCCGAGGAGGACTGAAGCTTTCTTT. Its translation: CASSADPRRTEAFF.

In its sample, this clone was seen a few times. The chain recombines TRBV3-1 (or the pseudogene TRBV3-2) with TRBJ2-2; 10 bases are a match to TRBD2. The V and J ends lost 1 base and 2 bases, in that order; junction bases with no gene match: 1. The CDR3 runs 16 residues. Germline assignment: CDR1 LGHDT and CDR2 YNNKEL (reference sequence). Written as DNA, the CDR3 is TGTGCCAGCAGCCAAGGACTAGCGGGCAACACCGGGGAGCTGTTTTTT. It specifies CASSQGLAGNTGELFF.

This clone was seen a handful of times. The V and J genes are TRBV19 and TRBJ1-2; D gene uncertain. Germline V gene data show CDR1 as LNHDA and CDR2 as SQIVND (reference sequence). Trimming left V 3 bases short and J 5 bases short, with 16 bases between. The CDR3 has 15 amino acids. The CDR3 region has the DNA TGTGCCAGTAGTATTGGGTTTAAGGATTCTTATGGCTACACCTTC. This codes for CASSIGFKDSYGYTF.

V gene TRBV7-6 combines with J gene TRBJ2-1; perhaps D is TRBD1 or TRBD2 (6 bases each). With 3 bases removed from V and 5 bases from J, the gap between germline ends came to 8 bases. The CDR3 spans 13 residues. Germline loops: CDR1 SGHVS, CDR2 FNYEAQ. The CDR3 sequence: CASSFRGDNEQFF. CDR3 sequence (DNA): TGTGCCAGCAGCTTTAGGGGGGACAATGAGCAGTTCTTC.

The chain couples TRBV5-1 to TRBJ2-1; 10 bases match TRBD2. Looked up from germline, CDR1 is SGHRS and CDR2 is YFSETQ. This CDR3 has 15 residues. V was pared by 0 bases and J by 9 bases, with 6 bases of the junction left unmatched. CDR3 coding DNA: TGCGCCAGCAGCTTGGGGTTAGCGGGGGGTAGTGAGCAGTTCTTC. It codes for CASSLGLAGGSEQFF. Based on the CDR3 plus reference TRBV5-1 and TRBJ2-1, the full variable domain is KAGVTQTPRYLIKTRGQQVTLSCSPISGHRSVSWYQQTPGQGLQFLFEYFSETQRNKGNFPGRFSGRQFSNSRSEMNVSTLELGDSALYLCASSLGLAGGSEQFFGPGTRLTVL.

The chain has TRBV7-9 and TRBJ2-1, with 12 positions matching TRBD2. The germline V gene encodes CDR1 SEHNR and CDR2 FQNEAQ (reference sequence). Trimming took 5 bases from V and 4 from J; bases not matched to a gene: 3. CDR3 size: 15 residues. CDR3 protein: CASSPLAGGYNEQFF. The CDR3 DNA reads as TGTGCCAGCAGCCCACTAGCGGGGGGATACAATGAGCAGTTCTTC.

The chain joins TRBV12-5 to TRBJ2-5; D gene uncertain. V lost 1 base, J lost 3 bases, and 9 bases lay in between. The CDR3 is made up of 14 amino acids. Germline loops: CDR1 LGHNT, CDR2 FRNRAP. This CDR3 is CASGLGPSEETQYF. The CDR3 region has the DNA TGTGCTAGTGGTTTGGGACCGTCTGAAGAGACCCAGTACTTC.

The V gene is TRBV12-3 or TRBV12-4, the J gene TRBJ1-1, with TRBD1 as a possible D gene (6 bases). The length of the CDR3 is 13 residues. Trimming pared 5 bases from V and 6 bases from J, leaving 13 bases between. The CDR3 here is CASSEQGPPEAFF. CDR3 coding DNA: TGTGCCAGCAGTGAACAGGGCCCTCCTGAAGCTTTCTTT.

The V gene is TRBV3-1 (or the pseudogene TRBV3-2), the J gene TRBJ1-1, with D hard to call. Germline CDR1 reads LGHDT; CDR2 reads YNNKEL (reference sequence). This CDR3 region has 13 residues. Between the trimmed V and J ends, which lost 1 base and 2 bases, there was a span of 5 bases. The CDR3 spells CASSQAHNTEAFF. The CDR3 nucleotides are TGTGCCAGCAGCCAAGCCCATAACACTGAAGCTTTCTTT.

This chain uses TRBV2 with TRBJ1-5; 11 bases align to TRBD1. This CDR3 is 16 amino acids long. V dropped 2 bases and J dropped 7; count of bases not matched to a gene: 7. Germline values: CDR1 SNHLY, CDR2 FYNNEI. The CDR3 sequence: CASSETRTGGGQPQHF. The DNA of the CDR3 is TGTGCCAGCAGTGAAACGAGGACAGGGGGCGGGCAGCCCCAGCATTTT.

This chain connects TRBV5-1 to TRBJ2-3; 10 nucleotides match TRBD2. The germline V gene encodes CDR1 SGHRS and CDR2 YFSETQ. The V segment lost 1 base and the J segment 2 bases; nucleotides outside the gene matches: 10. There are 18 residues in the CDR3. This chain's CDR3 is CASSLQRRGLAITDTQYF. Here the CDR3 DNA reads TGCGCCAGCAGCTTGCAGAGGAGGGGACTAGCGATCACAGATACGCAGTATTTT.

The rearrangement uses TRBV10-1 and TRBJ1-1, with D possibly matching TRBD1 (5 bases). The V gene lost 5 bases and the J gene lost 3 bases, with 13 bases spanning the gap. CDR1 and CDR2 (germline): WNHNN, SYGVQD (reference sequence). CDR3 length: 14 residues. CDR3 amino acids: CASSNQGIDTEAFF. The DNA for the CDR3 is TGCGCCAGCAGTAACCAGGGAATTGACACTGAAGCTTTCTTT.

The chain has TRBV5-1 and TRBJ1-6; tentatively, D is TRBD1 (5 bases). The CDR3 runs 16 residues. In germline, CDR1 is SGHRS, CDR2 YFSETQ. V was pared by 4 bases and J by 6 bases, with 17 bases between. This CDR3 reads CASSPMANRLNSPLHF. CDR3 in DNA: TGCGCCAGCAGCCCAATGGCCAACAGGCTTAATTCACCCCTCCACTTT.

This sequence joins TRBV29-1 and TRBJ1-2; 9 bases are a match to TRBD1. V was pared by 8 bases and J by 6 bases, with 10 bases of the junction left unmatched. The CDR3 is 13 residues long. Per the germline V gene, CDR1 is SQVTM and CDR2 is ANQGSEA. The CDR3 DNA is TGCAGCTCACGGACAGGGGTGAGCGATGGCTACACCTTC. Translation gives CSSRTGVSDGYTF.

This clone was seen just once. The chain is built from TRBV3-1 (or the pseudogene TRBV3-2) and TRBJ2-5; D gene ambiguous. CDR1 is LGHDT and CDR2 is YNNKEL in the germline V gene (reference sequence). V lost 0 bases to trimming and J lost 7 bases, with 0 bases between them. This CDR3 spans 10 amino acids. CDR3 in DNA: TGTGCCAGCAGCCAAGAGACCCAGTACTTC. It is translated as CASSQETQYF.

The V call is TRBV19, the J call TRBJ1-4; D is unresolved. The CDR3 contains 14 residues. The V end lost 7 bases, the J end lost 0 bases, and 9 bases lay between the germline ends. CDR1 is LNHDA, CDR2 SQIVND, per germline (reference sequence). This CDR3 is CASNSIATNEKLFF. CDR3 DNA: TGTGCCAGTAACTCGATTGCAACTAATGAAAAACTGTTTTTT. The full variable domain, in which reference TRBV19 and TRBJ1-4 provide the parts outside the CDR3, is DGGITQSPKYLFRKEGQNVTLSCEQNLNHDAMYWYRQDPGQGLRLIYYSQIVNDFQKGDIAEGYSVSREKKESFPLTVTSAQKNPTAFYLCASNSIATNEKLFFGSGTQLSVL.

The V call is TRBV6-4, the J call TRBJ2-3; possible D gene TRBD2, 6 bases. The germline V gene encodes CDR1 MRHNA and CDR2 SNTAGT. This CDR3 has 15 amino acids. Trimming removed 5 bases at V and 6 bases at J, with 18 bases between. The CDR3: CASSFPGELSDTQYF. CDR3 bases: TGTGCCAGCAGTTTCCCGGGAGAACTTTCGGATACGCAGTATTTT.

The J gene is TRBJ2-3, the V gene TRBV19; no firm D call. CDR1 LNHDA and CDR2 SQIVND come from the germline V gene (reference sequence). Trimming took 6 bases from V and 3 from J, leaving 13 bases between them. This CDR3 contains 14 residues. This chain's CDR3 is CASSLSFGTDTQYF. CDR3 sequence (DNA): TGTGCCAGTAGCCTTAGTTTCGGGACAGATACGCAGTATTTT.

V gene TRBV10-3 combines with J gene TRBJ1-1; perhaps TRBD1 as D (5 bases). CDR3 length: 13 residues. Germline V lookup: CDR1 ENHRY, CDR2 SYGVKD. The V end lost 6 bases, the J end lost 7 bases, and 15 bases lay between the germline ends. CDR3 residues: CAIRGRTKYEAFF. The CDR3 nucleotides read TGTGCCATCAGGGGACGGACAAAGTATGAAGCTTTCTTT.